The clone carrying this T cell receptor (beta chain) has only a few counts. The data stem from a study of technical replicates of blood from a handful of donors. Method: immunoSEQ multiplex PCR; TCRdb's copy keeps in-frame clones and lacks some. Of roughly 100,000 clones detected, approximately 96% appear once; the ten largest clones hold 0.36%. The CDR3 sequence is 16 residues long. CDR1 is MNHNS and CDR2 is SASEGT in the germline V gene. Between the trimmed V and J ends, which lost 0 bases and 5 bases, there was a span of 16 bases. The gene calls are TRBV6-1 and TRBJ1-2; tentative D call: TRBD1 (6 bases). Material for sequencing was T cells isolated from PBMCs. This TCR was sampled from a human donor in good health. Written as DNA, the CDR3 is TGTGCCAGCAGTGAAGCGCTTCAGGGGTCAGGATATGGCTACACCTTC. Translation: CASSEALQGSGYGYTF.